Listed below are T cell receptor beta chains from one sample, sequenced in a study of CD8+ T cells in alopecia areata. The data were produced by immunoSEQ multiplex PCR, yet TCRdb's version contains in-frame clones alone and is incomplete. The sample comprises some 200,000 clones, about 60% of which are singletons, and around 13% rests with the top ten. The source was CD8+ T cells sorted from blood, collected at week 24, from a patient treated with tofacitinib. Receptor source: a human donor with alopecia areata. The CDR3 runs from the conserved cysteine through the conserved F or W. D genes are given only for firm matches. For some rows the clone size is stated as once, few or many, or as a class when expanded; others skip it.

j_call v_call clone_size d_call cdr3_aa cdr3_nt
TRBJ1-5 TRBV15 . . CATSRGSDSNQPQHF TGTGCCACCAGCCGTGGGTCGGATAGCAATCAGCCCCAGCATTTT
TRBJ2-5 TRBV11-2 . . CASRRQKETQYF TGTGCCAGCCGACGACAGAAAGAGACCCAGTACTTC
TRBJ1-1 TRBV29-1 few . CSAARVGRATEAFF TGCAGCGCGGCACGGGTCGGACGAGCCACTGAAGCTTTCTTT
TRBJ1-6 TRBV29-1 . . CSVESGAGQPLHF TGCAGCGTTGAATCGGGGGCTGGGCAGCCCCTCCACTTT
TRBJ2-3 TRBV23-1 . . CASPGCEVITDTQYF TGCGCCAGCCCGGGTTGCGAAGTAATCACAGATACGCAGTATTTT
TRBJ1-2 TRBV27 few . CASSLWGNYGYTF TGTGCCAGCAGTCTTTGGGGCAACTATGGCTACACCTTC
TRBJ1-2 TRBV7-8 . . CASSLLDPGDYGYTF TGTGCCAGCAGCTTACTGGATCCGGGGGACTATGGCTACACCTTC
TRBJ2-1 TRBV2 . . CASSVQDSSYNEQFF TGTGCCAGCAGTGTTCAGGACAGCTCCTACAATGAGCAGTTCTTC
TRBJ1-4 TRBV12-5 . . CASGLMVGGKLFF TGTGCTAGTGGTTTGATGGTAGGCGGAAAACTGTTTTTT
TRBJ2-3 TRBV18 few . CASSPSRTERFTDTQYF TGTGCCAGCTCACCGTCTAGGACAGAACGTTTCACAGATACGCAGTATTTT
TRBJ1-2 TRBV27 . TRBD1 CASSLGQGNYGYTF TGTGCCAGCAGTTTAGGACAGGGAAACTATGGCTACACCTTC
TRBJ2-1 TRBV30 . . CAWSQRAEQFF TGTGCCTGGAGCCAGCGGGCAGAGCAGTTCTTC
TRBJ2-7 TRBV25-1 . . CASSAGTYEQYF TGTGCCAGCAGCGCGGGTACCTACGAGCAGTACTTC
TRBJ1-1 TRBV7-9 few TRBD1 CASSGDSTEAFF TGTGCCAGCAGCGGGGACAGCACTGAAGCTTTCTTT
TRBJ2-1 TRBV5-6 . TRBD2 CASSLYSGYGEQFF TGTGCCAGCAGCTTGTATAGCGGGTACGGTGAGCAGTTCTTC
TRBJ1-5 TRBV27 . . CASSRDSNQPQHF TGTGCCAGCAGCCGAGATAGCAATCAGCCCCAGCATTTT
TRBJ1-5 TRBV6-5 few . CASSSGTFNQPQHF TGTGCCAGCAGTTCCGGGACCTTCAATCAGCCCCAGCATTTT
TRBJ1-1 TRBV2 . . CASKFGTNTEAFF TGTGCCAGCAAATTCGGGACGAACACTGAAGCTTTCTTT
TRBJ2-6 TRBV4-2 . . CASSQDLGITGANVLTF TGTGCCAGCAGCCAAGATCTCGGAATCACTGGGGCCAACGTCCTGACTTTC
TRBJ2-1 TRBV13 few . CASSLGRAGQFF TGTGCCAGCAGCTTAGGCCGGGCTGGGCAGTTCTTC
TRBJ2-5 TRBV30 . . CAQVEDSRETQYF TGTGCCCAAGTCGAGGACAGTCGGGAGACCCAGTACTTC
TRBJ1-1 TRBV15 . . CATSRGGSRTEAFF TGTGCCACCAGCCGAGGAGGGAGTCGCACTGAAGCTTTCTTT
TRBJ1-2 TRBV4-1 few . CASSPQGSNYGYTF TGCGCCAGCAGCCCGCAAGGGTCAAACTATGGCTACACCTTC
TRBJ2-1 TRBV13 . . CASSLGRTEQFF TGTGCCAGCAGCTTAGGACGAACTGAGCAGTTCTTC
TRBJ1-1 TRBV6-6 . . CASSYSQLYEAFF TGTGCCAGCAGTTACTCCCAGTTGTATGAAGCTTTCTTT
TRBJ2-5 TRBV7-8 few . CASSLASRPEETQYF TGTGCCAGCAGCTTAGCGTCTCGACCCGAAGAGACCCAGTACTTC
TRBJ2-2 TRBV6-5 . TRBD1 CASTGQGVTGELFF TGTGCCAGCACGGGACAGGGCGTCACCGGGGAGCTGTTTTTT
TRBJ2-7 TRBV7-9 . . CASSPGRTDYEQYF TGTGCCAGCAGTCCAGGGCGGACAGATTACGAGCAGTACTTC
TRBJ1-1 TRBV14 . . CASSLAPTEAFF TGTGCCAGCAGCCTTGCCCCTACTGAAGCTTTCTTT
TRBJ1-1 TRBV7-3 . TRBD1 CASRKGQATEAFF TGTGCCAGCAGAAAGGGACAGGCCACTGAAGCTTTCTTT
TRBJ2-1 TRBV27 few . CASSSLSNEQFF TGTGCCAGCAGTTCTCTTAGCAATGAGCAGTTCTTC
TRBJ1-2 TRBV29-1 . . CSAAGAYGYTF TGCAGCGCCGCCGGGGCCTATGGCTACACCTTC
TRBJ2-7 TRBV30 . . CAWSVVNEQYF TGTGCCTGGAGTGTAGTGAATGAGCAGTACTTC
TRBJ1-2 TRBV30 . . CAWNHRDTNYGYTF TGTGCCTGGAACCACCGGGACACCAACTATGGCTACACCTTC
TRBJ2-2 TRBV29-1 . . CSVEDSGSQELFF TGCAGCGTTGAAGATTCGGGCTCTCAGGAGCTGTTTTTT
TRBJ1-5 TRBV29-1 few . CSVETGNSNQPQHF TGCAGCGTTGAAACAGGGAATAGCAATCAGCCCCAGCATTTT
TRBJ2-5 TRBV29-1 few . CSVEVLETQYF TGCAGCGTTGAGGTCCTGGAGACCCAGTACTTC
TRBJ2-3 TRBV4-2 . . CASSQDGSLGTDTQYF TGTGCCAGCAGCCAAGATGGCTCTCTGGGCACAGATACGCAGTATTTT
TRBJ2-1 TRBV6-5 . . CASAWTAYNEQFF TGTGCCAGCGCGTGGACAGCATATAATGAGCAGTTCTTC
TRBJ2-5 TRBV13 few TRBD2 CASSFGAGGQETQYF TGTGCCAGCAGCTTCGGAGCGGGGGGGCAAGAGACCCAGTACTTC
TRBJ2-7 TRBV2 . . CASNPGHPSYEQYF TGTGCCAGCAATCCGGGACACCCCTCCTACGAGCAGTACTTC
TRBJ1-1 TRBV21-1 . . CASSTSSGPHTEAFF TGTGCCAGCAGCACAAGTTCGGGACCACACACTGAAGCTTTCTTT
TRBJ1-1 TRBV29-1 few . CSAEGGRVTEAFF TGCAGCGCCGAGGGGGGGCGCGTGACTGAAGCTTTCTTT
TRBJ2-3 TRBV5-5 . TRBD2 CASSLFSGRTTDTQYF TGTGCCAGCAGCTTGTTCAGCGGGAGGACCACAGATACGCAGTATTTT